This TCR beta chain was captured in a study of T cell changes during pregnancy in multiple sclerosis. This clone has a single count. CDR3 size: 14 residues. Trimming cost V 4 bases and J 0 bases, with 9 bases left between them. Germline V CDR1 and CDR2: LNHDA, SQIVND (reference sequence). The data were produced by immunoSEQ multiplex PCR, yet TCRdb's version contains in-frame clones alone and is incomplete. The sample shows approximately 90,000 clones, over 90% of them seen only once. The sample in question was peripheral blood, obtained in the third trimester of pregnancy. This sequence joins TRBV19 and TRBJ1-1; weak D call: TRBD1 (5 bases). This clonotype was sampled from a female donor with multiple sclerosis, enrolled in a pregnancy study. DNA of the CDR3: TGTGCCAGTAGTAAACAGGTGCTGAACACTGAAGCTTTCTTT. It is translated as CASSKQVLNTEAFF.